A single sample is the source of the 28 T cell receptor beta chains below, sequenced in a study of control samples from healthy donors and cancer patients. Measured with immunoSEQ multiplex PCR; TCRdb has only the in-frame clones, and not every one. The sample consists of more than 95,000 clones, 80% to 95% of them appearing once. The sequencing input was PBMCs. Every receptor here comes from an elderly man with head and neck cancer.

The chain employs TRBV7-8 and TRBJ1-1; TRBD1 might be the D (6 bases). Germline V gene sequence: CDR1 SGHVS, CDR2 FQNEAQ. CDR3 length: 15 residues. With 5 bases removed from V and 1 base from J, the gap between germline ends came to 14 bases. The CDR3 DNA follows: TGTGCCAGCAGCCTGGAGAACAGGGAGAACACTGAAGCTTTCTTT. The encoded protein is CASSLENRENTEAFF.

This chain joins TRBV6-6 and TRBJ1-5; no clear D gene. Germline V gene sequence: CDR1 MNHNY, CDR2 SVGAGI (reference sequence). The CDR3 covers 12 residues. The V end lost 6 bases, the J end lost 8 bases, and 11 bases lay between the germline ends. The CDR3 DNA follows: TGTGCCAGCAGGGGTCAGAGGGAGCCCCAGCATTTT. Protein product: CASRGQREPQHF.

This sequence joins TRBV19 and TRBJ1-3; D perhaps matches TRBD1 (5 bases). Trimming stripped 5 bases from V and 4 bases from J, with 18 bases between. The V gene's germline CDR1 is LNHDA and CDR2 SQIVND (reference sequence). There are 16 residues in the CDR3. CDR3 coding DNA: TGTGCCAGTAGTCCCCGAGGGGCCGGGGTCGGAAACACCATATATTTT. Translated, it gives CASSPRGAGVGNTIYF. Based on the CDR3 plus reference TRBV19 and TRBJ1-3, the full variable domain is DGGITQSPKYLFRKEGQNVTLSCEQNLNHDAMYWYRQDPGQGLRLIYYSQIVNDFQKGDIAEGYSVSREKKESFPLTVTSAQKNPTAFYLCASSPRGAGVGNTIYFGEGSWLTVV.

A remark on this clone: The junction and the germline gene differ at one end; a read error may be behind it. The genes are TRBV18 and TRBJ2-7; D might be TRBD1 (6 bases). The CDR3 is 12 amino acids. Germline loops: CDR1 KGHSH, CDR2 LQKENI. CDR3 protein: CASSPIDSAGEF. The CDR3 DNA is TGTGCCAGCTCACCGATTGACTCCGCAGGGGAATTC.

As DNA, the CDR3 is TGTGCCAGCAGTGACTCAGCCAGCTATGGCTACACCTTC. Its protein is CASSDSASYGYTF. The chain carries TRBV6-4 and TRBJ1-2; the D is unclear. Germline CDR1 and CDR2: MRHNA and SNTAGT. Between the trimmed V and J ends, which lost 0 bases and 4 bases, there was a span of 6 bases. This CDR3 contains 13 residues.

A few counts support this clone. The rearrangement links TRBV25-1 to TRBJ1-1, with 9 bases that match TRBD1. The V segment lost 7 bases and the J segment 5 bases; nucleotides outside the gene matches: 14. Germline V gene lookup returns CDR1 MGHDK and CDR2 SYGVNS. The CDR3 contains 16 residues. The CDR3 nucleotides read TGTGCCAGCATCCCGGACAGGGGCCGGGGAGAAACTGAAGCTTTCTTT. Translation gives CASIPDRGRGETEAFF.

The chain uses TRBV7-6 and TRBJ1-1; D gene uncertain. Germline CDR1 SGHVS, CDR2 FNYEAQ. This CDR3 is built from 13 residues. V shed 0 bases and J shed 3 bases, with 5 bases lying between them. The CDR3: CASSLALHTEAFF. The DNA for the CDR3 is TGTGCCAGCAGCTTAGCCCTGCACACTGAAGCTTTCTTT.

The rearrangement uses TRBV11-2 and TRBJ2-7; TRBD2 matches 9 bases. Germline V gene data show CDR1 as SGHAT and CDR2 as FQNNGV. After removal of 0 bases from V and 6 bases from J, the junction contained 12 bases not matched to a gene. The CDR3 extends over 17 amino acids. For the CDR3, the DNA is TGTGCCAGCAGCTTAGATCGAGTTAGCGGGAGCTTGGGCGAGCAGTACTTC. It specifies CASSLDRVSGSLGEQYF.

Notes on this clone: At one of its ends the junction is not consistent with the germline gene, which may arise from a read error. The chain uses TRBV18 and TRBJ2-7, with TRBD1 matching 8 bases. CDR3 length: 14 residues. In germline, CDR1 is KGHSH, CDR2 LQKENI. CDR3 sequence (DNA): TGTGCCAGCTCACAAGACCGGGACAGGCGACAATTTAACTTC. Its protein product is CASSQDRDRRQFNF.

The rearrangement links TRBV5-4 to TRBJ2-4, with no clear D. Germline-derived CDR1 and CDR2 are SGHNT and YYREEE (reference sequence). The CDR3 has 15 amino acids. V gave up 5 bases and J gave up 0 bases, with 12 bases separating them. The chain's CDR3 is CASSFSGVAKNIQYF. The CDR3 DNA reads as TGTGCCAGCAGTTTTAGTGGGGTAGCCAAAAACATTCAGTACTTC.

CDR3 in DNA: TGTGCCAGTAGTATGTTGGACCGGACTGGAAACACCATATATTTT. Protein sequence: CASSMLDRTGNTIYF. V usage is TRBV19 and J usage is TRBJ1-3; D is unclear. The V and J ends lost 3 bases and 2 bases respectively, with 11 bases between them. The CDR3 runs 15 residues. Germline assignment: CDR1 LNHDA and CDR2 SQIVND (reference sequence). The whole variable domain, remainder taken from reference TRBV19 and TRBJ1-3, is DGGITQSPKYLFRKEGQNVTLSCEQNLNHDAMYWYRQDPGQGLRLIYYSQIVNDFQKGDIAEGYSVSREKKESFPLTVTSAQKNPTAFYLCASSMLDRTGNTIYFGEGSWLTVV.

This chain joins TRBV19 and TRBJ2-7; tentatively, D is TRBD2 (6 bases). V shed 6 bases and J shed 0 bases, with 12 bases lying between them. Germline CDR1 LNHDA, CDR2 SQIVND (reference sequence). This CDR3 contains 14 residues. The CDR3 protein is CASSPSGPSYEQYF. CDR3 nucleotides: TGTGCCAGTAGCCCGAGCGGGCCCTCCTACGAGCAGTACTTC.

The gene calls are TRBV5-1 and TRBJ2-2, with D possibly TRBD1 on 6 matching bases. Germline CDR1 SGHRS, CDR2 YFSETQ. V lost 0 bases, J lost 1 base, and 7 bases lay in between. The CDR3 has 15 amino acids. CDR3 in DNA: TGCGCCAGCAGCTTGGCCAGGGGGAACACCGGGGAGCTGTTTTTT. As protein: CASSLARGNTGELFF.

J is TRBJ1-2 and V is TRBV5-6; TRBD1 matches 7 bases. Germline V lookup: CDR1 SGHDT, CDR2 YYEEEE. Unmatched junction bases numbered 8, after V lost 4 bases and J lost 8 bases. The CDR3 is made up of 13 amino acids. The CDR3 region has the DNA TGTGCCAGCAGCGATAACAGGGGTGAAGGCTACACCTTC. It translates to CASSDNRGEGYTF. Complete variable domain (other parts from reference TRBV5-6 and TRBJ1-2): DAGVTQSPTHLIKTRGQQVTLRCSPKSGHDTVSWYQQALGQGPQFIFQYYEEEERQRGNFPDRFSGHQFPNYSSELNVNALLLGDSALYLCASSDNRGEGYTFGSGTRLTVV.

The genes are TRBV6-1 and TRBJ1-6, with D uncertain. The V and J ends lost 0 bases and 2 bases respectively, with 11 bases between them. The length of the CDR3 is 17 residues. Germline V CDR1 and CDR2: MNHNS, SASEGT. The CDR3 loop reads CASSEAVGLTYNSPLHF. The DNA for the CDR3 is TGTGCCAGCAGTGAAGCGGTTGGGCTAACCTATAATTCACCCCTCCACTTT.

The rearrangement uses TRBV11-2 and TRBJ2-1; maybe TRBD2 (6 bases). Trimming removed 3 bases at V and 0 bases at J, with 9 bases between. The V gene's germline CDR1 is SGHAT and CDR2 FQNNGV. This CDR3 region has 15 residues. CDR3 amino acids: CASSFDGSSYNEQFF. DNA of the CDR3: TGTGCCAGCAGCTTCGACGGGAGCTCCTACAATGAGCAGTTCTTC.

J is TRBJ1-1 and V is TRBV5-1, with D unresolved. V was trimmed by 0 bases and J by 4 bases, leaving 16 bases between them. CDR1 is SGHRS and CDR2 is YFSETQ in the germline V gene. CDR3 length equals 16 residues. In DNA, the CDR3 is TGCGCCAGCAGCTTGGATGCCCTGGGTGTGCGCACTGAAGCTTTCTTT. The encoded protein is CASSLDALGVRTEAFF.

V gene TRBV5-1 combines with J gene TRBJ1-2, with D perhaps matching TRBD1 (5 bases). The V gene's germline CDR1 is SGHRS and CDR2 YFSETQ. V was pared by 0 bases and J by 4 bases, with 16 bases between. The CDR3 has 16 residues. The CDR3 loop reads CASSLDGQVLIYGYTF. The DNA for the CDR3 is TGCGCCAGCAGCTTGGATGGACAAGTTCTTATCTATGGCTACACCTTC.

This chain joins TRBV5-1 and TRBJ2-2; D not certain. Germline V CDR1 and CDR2: SGHRS, YFSETQ. The length of the CDR3 is 11 residues. V was shortened by 5 bases and J by 5 bases, with 4 bases between the two germline ends. In nucleotides, the CDR3 is TGCGCCAGCAGAAGGACCGGGGAGCTGTTTTTT. Translation: CASRRTGELFF.

The V gene is TRBV4-1, the J gene TRBJ1-3; no clear D gene. Germline lookup yields CDR1 MGHRA and CDR2 YSYEKL. V was clipped by 5 bases and J by 8 bases, with 31 bases between them. CDR3 length: 19 residues. DNA of the CDR3: TGCGCCAGCAGCATCCGAGGCCGGGCGGGCCCGGCGGATGTTCACACCATATATTTT. It codes for CASSIRGRAGPADVHTIYF.

This sequence joins TRBV7-9 and TRBJ2-2; D is ambiguous. The germline V and J ends were trimmed by 3 bases and 0 bases, with 11 bases remaining between them. In germline, CDR1 is SEHNR, CDR2 FQNEAQ (reference sequence). The CDR3 is 16 residues long. The CDR3 region is CASSFIGRTNTGELFF. CDR3 bases: TGTGCCAGCAGCTTTATAGGACGGACGAACACCGGGGAGCTGTTTTTT.

J is TRBJ2-1 and V is TRBV5-1; D possibly uses TRBD1 or TRBD2 (6 bases each). The CDR3 sequence is 16 residues long. Germline CDR1 SGHRS, CDR2 YFSETQ. Trimming removed 2 bases at V and 8 bases at J, with 20 bases between. The DNA of the CDR3 is TGCGCCAGCAGCTTAAGGGGGGTAATGGTGGATGATGAGCAGTTCTTC. Translation gives CASSLRGVMVDDEQFF. Drawing the rest from reference TRBV5-1 and TRBJ2-1, the complete variable domain is KAGVTQTPRYLIKTRGQQVTLSCSPISGHRSVSWYQQTPGQGLQFLFEYFSETQRNKGNFPGRFSGRQFSNSRSEMNVSTLELGDSALYLCASSLRGVMVDDEQFFGPGTRLTVL.

The CDR3 sequence is CASSDRGGYGYTF. CDR3 DNA sequence: TGTGCCAGCAGTGACAGGGGTGGCTATGGCTACACCTTC. The rearrangement uses TRBV6-4 and TRBJ1-2, with a weak D call TRBD1 (5 bases). The CDR3 sequence is 13 residues long. Germline CDR1 is MRHNA and CDR2 is SNTAGT. The V end was cut by 2 bases, the J end by 4 bases, with 8 bases between.

The chain combines TRBV11-2 with TRBJ2-3; 8 bases map to TRBD2. The CDR3 sequence is 19 residues long. The V segment lost 1 base and the J segment 1 base; nucleotides outside the gene matches: 13. Germline V gives CDR1 SGHAT, CDR2 FQNNGV. The CDR3 region is CASSLGISGDLHGTDTQYF. In DNA, the CDR3 is TGTGCCAGCAGCTTAGGAATTAGCGGGGATCTCCATGGCACAGATACGCAGTATTTT.

The chain uses TRBV27 and TRBJ2-3; a weak D match, TRBD1 (6 bases). Germline CDR1 reads MNHEY; CDR2 reads SMNVEV (reference sequence). This CDR3 region has 17 residues. Between the trimmed V and J ends, which lost 5 bases and 1 base, there was a span of 19 bases. CDR3 nucleotide sequence: TGTGCCAGCAGTCTCTACCTAACCACAGGGCGCACAGATACGCAGTATTTT. Protein product: CASSLYLTTGRTDTQYF.

The CDR3 protein is CATEGTRGQLFF. CDR3 nucleotide sequence: TGTGCCACCGAGGGGACGCGGGGACAACTTTTCTTT. This rearrangement joins TRBV24-1 to TRBJ1-1; TRBD1 is a possible D gene (6 bases). CDR3 size: 12 residues. CDR1 KGHDR and CDR2 SFDVKD come from the germline V gene. V was shortened by 9 bases and J by 13 bases, with 20 bases between the two germline ends.

The chain is built from TRBV5-1 and TRBJ2-3, with D possibly being TRBD1 or TRBD2 (5 bases each). V lost 3 bases to trimming and J lost 6 bases, with 14 bases between them. CDR1 is SGHRS and CDR2 is YFSETQ in the germline V gene. The CDR3 consists of 14 residues. CDR3 nucleotide sequence: TGCGCCAGCAGCTGGACCGGGACGGGTGATACGCAGTATTTT. Residues: CASSWTGTGDTQYF.

This clone showed up just once. The gene calls are TRBV6-4 and TRBJ2-7, with 7 bases lining up with TRBD2. CDR1 is MRHNA and CDR2 is SNTAGT in the germline V gene. V dropped 6 bases and J dropped 2; count of bases not matched to a gene: 10. This CDR3 is built from 15 residues. CDR3 residues: CASSTESGTTYEQYF. In DNA form, the CDR3 reads TGTGCCAGCAGCACAGAATCCGGGACTACCTACGAGCAGTACTTC.